The source of this TCR beta chain is a study of OX40 agonist ivuxolimab in advanced cancers. General study findings and limits: In CD8+ T cells, expanded clones were on average more numerous than in CD4+.

Profiling relied on immunoSEQ multiplex PCR, and the TCRdb table lists in-frame clones only, not all of them. Among tens of thousands of clones listed, 75% to 90% were seen once. V was cut by 2 bases and J by 2 bases, with 4 bases left in between. Germline V gives CDR1 GTSNPN, CDR2 SVGIG (reference sequence). The CDR3 is 12 amino acids. Blood was sampled at baseline, cycle 4 day 1, and cycle 7 day 1. Turning to this clone: Its antigen remains unknown.

The rearrangement links TRBV30 to TRBJ1-5; no clear D. The source was CD4+ or CD8+ T cells sorted from blood, collected in a trial of the OX40 agonist ivuxolimab. The TCR was taken from an adult with an advanced solid tumor such as melanoma, head and neck, liver or kidney cancer. CDR3 sequence reads: CAWSRGNQPQHF. CDR3 sequence (DNA): TGTGCCTGGAGTAGGGGCAATCAGCCCCAGCATTTT.